Listed below are T cell receptor beta chains from one sample, sequenced in a study of response to subunit inactivated influenza vaccine. TCRdb used MiXCR to reprocess the RT-PCR reads, holding one entry per CDR3 protein. This sample has around 520,000 distinct CDR3 sequences, with approximately 24% found just once. Sequencing was performed on CD4+ T cells sorted from PBMCs, taken more than 4 days after vaccination. All receptors derive from a man aged 45-65 years who received an inactivated influenza vaccine. Both conserved end residues are part of each CDR3. A D gene is named only where the DNA matches it firmly. Rows may omit the clone size; those that give it use once, few, many or a size class.

TRBD1 few TRBJ1-5 TRBV2 CASRETGLDQPQHF TGTGCCAGCAGGGAGACAGGGCTCGATCAGCCCCAGCATTTT
TRBD2 NA TRBJ2-3 TRBV5-6 CASSTSTSGGASDTQYF TGTGCCAGCAGCACTTCGACTAGCGGGGGGGCGTCAGATACGCAGTATTTT
NA few TRBJ2-1 TRBV7-2 CASSSIYEQFF TGTGCCAGCAGCTCCATCTATGAGCAGTTCTTC
NA NA TRBJ1-2 TRBV6-5 CASSYSSPASYGYTF TGTGCCAGCAGTTACTCGTCACCAGCCTCCTATGGCTACACCTTC
NA few TRBJ2-7 TRBV20-1 CSARPPSLAYEQYF TGCAGTGCTAGACCCCCCAGCTTAGCCTACGAGCAGTACTTC
NA NA TRBJ1-1 TRBV20-1 CSASGEGYTEAFF TGCAGTGCTAGCGGAGAGGGATACACTGAAGCTTTCTTT
NA NA TRBJ2-1 TRBV7-2 CASSARQRASSYNEQFF TGTGCCAGCAGCGCAAGGCAGCGGGCAAGCTCCTACAATGAGCAGTTCTTC
NA few TRBJ1-6 TRBV20-1 CSARYWGLGNSPLHF TGCAGTGCTAGATACTGGGGGCTTGGTAATTCACCCCTCCACTTT
NA few TRBJ2-1 TRBV5-1 CASSPGLLEQFF TGCGCCAGCAGCCCAGGTTTATTGGAGCAGTTCTTC
NA few TRBJ1-5 TRBV6-5 CASSYSAGTQPQHF TGTGCCAGCAGTTACTCCGCGGGGACTCAGCCCCAGCATTTT
TRBD2 NA TRBJ2-5 TRBV5-1 CASSLVSSGWETQYF TGCGCCAGCAGCTTGGTTTCTAGCGGTTGGGAGACCCAGTACTTC
TRBD2 NA TRBJ2-1 TRBV6-1 CASTESPGLAGNEQFF TGTGCCAGCACCGAATCCCCGGGACTAGCGGGAAATGAGCAGTTCTTC
TRBD2 NA TRBJ2-1 TRBV4-2 CASSQVSRGGSYNEQFF TGTGCCAGCAGCCAAGTTAGTCGCGGGGGCTCCTACAATGAGCAGTTCTTC
NA NA TRBJ2-2 TRBV7-3 CASSSTGSSNTGELFF TGTGCCAGCAGCTCGACGGGCAGTTCGAACACCGGGGAGCTGTTTTTT
NA NA TRBJ1-1 TRBV4-3 CASSRDHRGTEAFF TGCGCCAGCAGCCGAGACCATAGGGGAACTGAAGCTTTCTTT
NA few TRBJ2-7 TRBV12-3/TRBV12-4 CASSVGQLYEQYF TGTGCCAGCAGTGTAGGACAGCTATACGAGCAGTACTTC
TRBD1 NA TRBJ1-3 TRBV12-3/TRBV12-4 CASSWTGIFSGNTIYF TGTGCCAGCAGTTGGACAGGAATCTTCTCTGGAAACACCATATATTTT
NA few TRBJ1-5 TRBV12-3/TRBV12-4 CASSLLGLQGPQHF TGTGCCAGCAGTTTATTGGGACTTCAAGGGCCCCAGCATTTT
NA NA TRBJ1-1 TRBV20-1 CSARDPRTNTEAFF TGCAGTGCTAGAGATCCCAGGACGAACACTGAAGCTTTCTTT
NA NA TRBJ2-7 TRBV11-2 CASSSLRGHGDEQYF TGTGCCAGCAGCTCACTCCGCGGGCACGGCGACGAGCAGTACTTC
NA few TRBJ2-7 TRBV5-1 CASSLAEPSYEQYF TGCGCCAGCAGCTTGGCCGAGCCTTCCTACGAGCAGTACTTC
NA NA TRBJ1-1 TRBV18 CASSPDGKNTEAFF TGTGCCAGCTCACCAGACGGGAAGAACACTGAAGCTTTCTTT
NA few TRBJ2-2 TRBV7-3 CASSLSRDNTGELFF TGTGCCAGCAGCTTGTCGAGGGATAACACCGGGGAGCTGTTTTTT
TRBD2 few TRBJ2-3 TRBV20-1 CSGTSGGDTQYF TGCAGTGGGACTAGCGGGGGTGATACGCAGTATTTT
NA NA TRBJ1-5 TRBV5-5 CASSLAGEVIGQPQHF TGTGCCAGCAGCTTGGCGGGGGAAGTAATTGGTCAGCCCCAGCATTTT
TRBD2 few TRBJ2-3 TRBV10-3 CAISPGLATTDTQYF TGTGCCATCAGTCCCGGACTAGCGACCACAGATACGCAGTATTTT
NA NA TRBJ1-6 TRBV30 CAWTHGLGSPLHF TGTGCCTGGACCCACGGGTTAGGGTCACCCCTCCACTTT
NA few TRBJ2-7 TRBV7-2 CASSLDLVFYEQYF TGTGCCAGCAGCTTAGATCTAGTATTCTACGAGCAGTACTTC
TRBD1 NA TRBJ2-5 TRBV6-1 CASNQGGSQETQYF TGTGCCAGCAACCAAGGGGGCAGCCAAGAGACCCAGTACTTC
NA few TRBJ2-7 TRBV29-1 CSVDGQTGYEQYF TGCAGCGTTGACGGCCAGACGGGATACGAGCAGTACTTC
TRBD2 few TRBJ2-5 TRBV6-1 CASRPLAETSTQYF TGTGCCAGCAGACCTCTAGCGGAAACTTCGACCCAGTACTTC
NA few TRBJ2-6 TRBV9 CASSVEAISGANVLTF TGTGCCAGCAGCGTAGAGGCGATCTCTGGGGCCAACGTCCTGACTTTC
TRBD1 NA TRBJ2-7 TRBV5-1 CASSRSTGASYEQYF TGCGCCAGCAGCCGGTCGACAGGGGCTTCCTACGAGCAGTACTTC
NA many TRBJ2-7 TRBV6-5 CASSSSTVPYEQYF TGTGCCAGCAGTTCATCGACTGTCCCCTACGAGCAGTACTTC
TRBD1 many TRBJ2-3 TRBV5-1 CASSALPGQAASTDTQYF TGCGCCAGCAGCGCACTTCCCGGACAGGCCGCTAGCACAGATACGCAGTATTTT
TRBD1 few TRBJ2-7 TRBV15 CATSTPSDRAGGQYF TGTGCCACCAGTACGCCGTCAGACAGGGCCGGTGGGCAGTACTTC
NA NA TRBJ1-3 TRBV12-3/TRBV12-4 CASSHGGVVTTIYF TGTGCCAGCAGTCACGGAGGGGTAGTTACCACCATATATTTT
TRBD2 NA TRBJ2-1 TRBV20-1 CSATGTSGLNEQFF TGCAGTGCAACCGGGACTAGCGGACTCAATGAGCAGTTCTTC
NA NA TRBJ2-2 TRBV29-1 CSVKQGVGELFF TGCAGCGTGAAACAGGGCGTCGGGGAGCTGTTTTTT
TRBD1 few TRBJ2-3 TRBV5-1 CASSWRGQGAVADTQYF TGCGCCAGCAGCTGGCGTGGGCAGGGGGCTGTCGCAGATACGCAGTATTTT
NA NA TRBJ2-6 TRBV11-2 CASSPKPWQRNSGANVLTF TGTGCCAGCAGCCCGAAACCCTGGCAGCGCAACTCTGGGGCCAACGTCCTGACTTTC
NA few TRBJ1-2 TRBV9 CASSEGDYGYTF TGTGCCAGCAGCGAGGGGGACTATGGCTACACCTTC
TRBD2 NA TRBJ2-7 TRBV4-1 CASSQVGAGGRDEQYF TGCGCCAGCAGCCAGGTAGGGGCGGGGGGGCGAGACGAGCAGTACTTC
TRBD1 NA TRBJ2-3 TRBV4-3 CASSRVTGGADTQYF TGCGCCAGCAGCCGGGTGACAGGGGGCGCAGATACGCAGTATTTT
NA NA TRBJ2-7 TRBV28 CASSYTFSYEQYF TGTGCCAGCAGCTATACTTTTAGCTACGAGCAGTACTTC
NA few TRBJ2-5 TRBV7-9 CASSLQARFAETQYF TGTGCCAGCAGCTTACAGGCCAGGTTTGCGGAGACCCAGTACTTC